The clone carrying this T cell receptor (beta chain) was picked up many times. The source of the sample is a study of Graves' ophthalmopathy and Graves' hyperthyroidism. CDR3 length equals 14 residues. With 3 bases removed from V and 4 bases from J, the gap between germline ends came to 12 bases. From germline, CDR1 is SGHAT and CDR2 FQNNGV. TCR beta CDR3 amplification used RNA transcripts. HTBI primers were used in a first-round RT-PCR, which preceded a second-round multiplex PCR. TCRdb analysed the multiplex PCR reads with MiXCR anew, one entry per CDR3 protein. Among about 160,000 distinct CDR3 sequences listed, roughly two fifths were seen once. Lactation, pregnancy, uncontrolled infections and other autoimmune diseases were all grounds for excluding patients.

The clonotype originates from a woman aged 40 to 50 with Graves' ophthalmopathy. Sequenced material: peripheral blood. The chain joins TRBV11-2 to TRBJ1-1, with TRBD1 as a possible D gene (5 bases). The CDR3 reads CASSLGGMSTEAFF. CDR3 DNA: TGTGCCAGCAGCTTGGGGGGGATGTCCACTGAAGCTTTCTTT.